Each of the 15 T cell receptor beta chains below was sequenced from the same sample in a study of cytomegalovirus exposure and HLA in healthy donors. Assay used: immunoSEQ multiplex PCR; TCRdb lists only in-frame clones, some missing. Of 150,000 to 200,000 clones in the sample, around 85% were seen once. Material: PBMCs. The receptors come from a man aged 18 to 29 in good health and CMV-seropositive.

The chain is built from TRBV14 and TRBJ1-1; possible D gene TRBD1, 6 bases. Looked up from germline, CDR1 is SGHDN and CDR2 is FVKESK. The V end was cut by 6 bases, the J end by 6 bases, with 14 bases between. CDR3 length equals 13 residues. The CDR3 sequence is CASRGPGVAEAFF. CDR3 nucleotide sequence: TGTGCCAGCAGGGGGCCAGGGGTAGCTGAAGCTTTCTTT.

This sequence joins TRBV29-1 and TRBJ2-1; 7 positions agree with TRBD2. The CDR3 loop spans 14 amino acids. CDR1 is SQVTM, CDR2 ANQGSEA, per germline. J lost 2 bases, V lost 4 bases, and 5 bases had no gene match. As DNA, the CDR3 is TGCAGCGTTGTCGGCGGGGGTACCTACAATGAGCAGTTCTTC. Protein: CSVVGGGTYNEQFF.

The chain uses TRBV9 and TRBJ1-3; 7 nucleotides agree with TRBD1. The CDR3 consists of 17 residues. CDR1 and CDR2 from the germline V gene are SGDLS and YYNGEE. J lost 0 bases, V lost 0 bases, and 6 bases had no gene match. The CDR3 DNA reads TGTGCCAGCAGCGTAGATATCGGGGACAGCTCTGGAAACACCATATATTTT. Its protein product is CASSVDIGDSSGNTIYF.

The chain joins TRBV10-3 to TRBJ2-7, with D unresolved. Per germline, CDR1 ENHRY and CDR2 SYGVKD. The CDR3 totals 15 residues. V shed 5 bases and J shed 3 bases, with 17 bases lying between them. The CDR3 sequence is CAISTQYPPLYEQYF. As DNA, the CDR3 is TGTGCCATCAGTACACAGTACCCGCCCCTCTACGAGCAGTACTTC.

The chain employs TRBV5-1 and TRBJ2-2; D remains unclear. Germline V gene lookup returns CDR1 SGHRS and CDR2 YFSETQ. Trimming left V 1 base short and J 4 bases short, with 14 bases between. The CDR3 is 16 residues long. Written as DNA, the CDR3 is TGCGCCAGCAGCTTGTTGGGCCAAATAACCACCGGGGAGCTGTTTTTT. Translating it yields CASSLLGQITTGELFF.

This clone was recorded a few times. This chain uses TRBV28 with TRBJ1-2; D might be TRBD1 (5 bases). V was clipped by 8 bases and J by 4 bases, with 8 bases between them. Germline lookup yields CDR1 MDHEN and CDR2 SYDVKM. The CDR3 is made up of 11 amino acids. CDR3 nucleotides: TGTGCCAGCGGACAAGTCTATGGCTACACCTTC. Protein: CASGQVYGYTF.

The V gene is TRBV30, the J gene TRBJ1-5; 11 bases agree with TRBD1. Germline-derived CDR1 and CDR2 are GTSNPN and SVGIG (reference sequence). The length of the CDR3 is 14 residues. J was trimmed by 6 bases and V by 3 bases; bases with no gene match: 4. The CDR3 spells CAWRGTGGIQPQHF. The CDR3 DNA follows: TGTGCCTGGAGAGGGACAGGGGGAATTCAGCCCCAGCATTTT.

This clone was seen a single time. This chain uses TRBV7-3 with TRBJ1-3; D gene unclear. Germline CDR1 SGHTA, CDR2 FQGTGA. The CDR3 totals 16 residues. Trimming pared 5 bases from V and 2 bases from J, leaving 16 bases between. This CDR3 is CASSLLAGGAGNTIYF. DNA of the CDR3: TGTGCCAGCAGCCTGCTAGCGGGTGGGGCTGGAAACACCATATATTTT. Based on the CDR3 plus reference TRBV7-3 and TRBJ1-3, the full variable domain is GAGVSQTPSNKVTEKGKYVELRCDPISGHTALYWYRQSLGQGPEFLIYFQGTGAADDSGLPNDRFFAVRPEGSVSTLKIQRTERGDSAVYLCASSLLAGGAGNTIYFGEGSWLTVV.

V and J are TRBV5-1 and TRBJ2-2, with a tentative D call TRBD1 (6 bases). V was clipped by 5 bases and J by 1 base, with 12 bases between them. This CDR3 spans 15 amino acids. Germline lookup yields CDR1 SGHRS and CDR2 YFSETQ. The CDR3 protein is CASRDPGQNTGELFF. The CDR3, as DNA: TGCGCCAGCAGGGACCCGGGACAGAACACCGGGGAGCTGTTTTTT.

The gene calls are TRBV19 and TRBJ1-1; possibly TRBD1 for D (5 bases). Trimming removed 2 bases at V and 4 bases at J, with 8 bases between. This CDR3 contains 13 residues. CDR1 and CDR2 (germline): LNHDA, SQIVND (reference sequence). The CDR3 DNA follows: TGTGCCAGTAGTATATCAGGGTCCACTGAAGCTTTCTTT. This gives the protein CASSISGSTEAFF.

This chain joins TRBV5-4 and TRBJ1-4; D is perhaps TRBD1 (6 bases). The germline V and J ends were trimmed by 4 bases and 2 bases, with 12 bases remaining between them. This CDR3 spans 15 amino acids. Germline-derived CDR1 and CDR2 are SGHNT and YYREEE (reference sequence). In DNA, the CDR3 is TGTGCCAGCAGCGAAACAGGGCTGACTAATGAAAAACTGTTTTTT. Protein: CASSETGLTNEKLFF.

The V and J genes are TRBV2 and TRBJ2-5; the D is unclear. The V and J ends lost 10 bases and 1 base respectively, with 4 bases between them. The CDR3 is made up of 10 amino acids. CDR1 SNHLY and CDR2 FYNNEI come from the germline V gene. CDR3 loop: CATSQETQYF. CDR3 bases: TGTGCCACCTCCCAAGAGACCCAGTACTTC. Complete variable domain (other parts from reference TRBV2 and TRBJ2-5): EPEVTQTPSHQVTQMGQEVILRCVPISNHLYFYWYRQILGQKVEFLVSFYNNEISEKSEIFDDQFSVERPDGSNFTLKIRSTKLEDSAMYFCATSQETQYFGPGTRLLVL.

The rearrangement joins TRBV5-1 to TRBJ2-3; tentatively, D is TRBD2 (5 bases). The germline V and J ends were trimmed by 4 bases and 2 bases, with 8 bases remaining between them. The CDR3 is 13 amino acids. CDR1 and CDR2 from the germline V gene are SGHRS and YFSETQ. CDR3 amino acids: CASSTGYTDTQYF. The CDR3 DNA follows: TGCGCCAGCAGCACGGGGTACACAGATACGCAGTATTTT.

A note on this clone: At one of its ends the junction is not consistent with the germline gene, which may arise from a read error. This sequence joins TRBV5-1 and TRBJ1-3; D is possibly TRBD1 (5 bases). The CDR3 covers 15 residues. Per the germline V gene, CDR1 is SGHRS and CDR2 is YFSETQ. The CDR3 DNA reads TGCGCCAGCAGCATGGGGACTGGAGATGGACACACCATATATTTT. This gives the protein CASSMGTGDGHTIYF.

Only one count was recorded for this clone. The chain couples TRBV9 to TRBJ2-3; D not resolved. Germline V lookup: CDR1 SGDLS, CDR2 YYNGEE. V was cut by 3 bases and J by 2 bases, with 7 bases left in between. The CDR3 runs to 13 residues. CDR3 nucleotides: TGTGCCAGCAGCGCAGATTACACAGATACGCAGTATTTT. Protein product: CASSADYTDTQYF.